These 20 T cell receptor beta chains came from one sample sequenced in a study of cytotoxic CD8 clonotypes in ibrutinib-treated CLL. Only in-frame clones appear in the TCRdb table, and some are missing; sequencing was by immunoSEQ multiplex PCR. The table has 250,000 to 350,000 clones, approximately 79% seen once. The specimen was PBMCs, collected at disease progression, from a patient treated with ibrutinib. These receptors were obtained from a human donor with chronic lymphocytic leukemia.

The chain joins TRBV7-9 to TRBJ2-1, with TRBD2 matching 7 bases. Unmatched junction bases numbered 8, after V lost 5 bases and J lost 4 bases. CDR1 and CDR2 (germline): SEHNR, FQNEAQ (reference sequence). This CDR3 comprises 15 residues. CDR3 region: CASSPRGGEYNEQFF. The DNA for the CDR3 is TGTGCCAGCAGCCCGCGCGGGGGAGAGTACAATGAGCAGTTCTTC.

The CDR3 DNA is TGCGCCAGCAGCCAACAACAAGGAAACACCATATATTTT. Amino acid sequence: CASSQQQGNTIYF. The chain carries TRBV4-1 and TRBJ1-3; D is unresolved. The CDR3 is made up of 13 amino acids. The germline V and J ends were trimmed by 2 bases and 4 bases, with 6 bases remaining between them. The germline V gene has CDR1 MGHRA and CDR2 YSYEKL.

J is TRBJ2-5 and V is TRBV18, with a tentative D call TRBD1 (6 bases). V was clipped by 1 base and J by 2 bases, with 14 bases between them. Germline V gives CDR1 KGHSH, CDR2 LQKENI. CDR3 length: 16 amino acids. The CDR3: CASSPQIDRLQETQYF. The CDR3 nucleotides are TGTGCCAGCTCACCACAAATCGACAGGTTACAAGAGACCCAGTACTTC.

Here the CDR3 reads CASSGGTTYNEQFF. In nucleotides, the CDR3 is TGTGCCAGCAGCGGTGGGACTACTTACAATGAGCAGTTCTTC. The V call is TRBV11-3, the J call TRBJ2-1, with 7 bases that match TRBD2. Trimming took 5 bases from V and 4 from J; bases not matched to a gene: 5. Germline V gene lookup returns CDR1 SGHNT and CDR2 YENEEA. The CDR3 is made up of 14 amino acids. The full variable domain, with the rest looked up from reference TRBV11-3 and TRBJ2-1, is EAGVVQSPRYKIIEKKQPVAFWCNPISGHNTLYWYLQNLGQGPELLIRYENEEAVDDSQLPKDRFSAERLKGVDSTLKIQPAELGDSAVYLCASSGGTTYNEQFFGPGTRLTVL.

This clone was found a few times. V gene TRBV28 combines with J gene TRBJ1-5; 9 bases align to TRBD1. Germline V gene data show CDR1 as MDHEN and CDR2 as SYDVKM. V shed 3 bases and J 6 bases; nucleotides not matched to a gene: 9. The CDR3 length is 16 residues. The CDR3 is CASSFVPGQGIQPQHF. The CDR3, as DNA: TGTGCCAGCAGTTTTGTACCGGGACAGGGAATTCAGCCCCAGCATTTT.

The chain uses TRBV5-1 and TRBJ2-7, with D perhaps assigned TRBD1 or TRBD2 (5 bases each). CDR1 is SGHRS, CDR2 YFSETQ, per germline. This CDR3 spans 15 amino acids. V lost 0 bases, J lost 4 bases, and 14 bases lay in between. The CDR3 coding sequence is TGCGCCAGCAGCTTGGCCACAGGAGGCGGGTACGAGCAGTACTTC. Its protein is CASSLATGGGYEQYF.

V gene TRBV19 combines with J gene TRBJ2-2, with 10 bases that match TRBD2. Losses at the gene ends were 4 bases for V and 6 bases for J; bases not matched to a gene: 8. There are 16 residues in the CDR3. The germline gives CDR1 LNHDA, CDR2 SQIVND (reference sequence). The CDR3 is CASSTPTSGEAGELFF. CDR3 DNA: TGTGCCAGTAGTACCCCCACTAGCGGGGAGGCCGGGGAGCTGTTTTTT.

As concerns this clone: At one end, the junction sequence differs from germline, possibly due to a read error. V and J are TRBV27 and TRBJ2-3; the match to TRBD2 covers 8 bases. CDR1 and CDR2 from the germline V gene are MNHEY and SMNVEV (reference sequence). The CDR3 consists of 18 residues. CDR3 DNA sequence: TGTGCCAGCAGTCCCCCCCTAGGGAGCGGGAGCCCCACAAATACGCAGTATTTT. Translation gives CASSPPLGSGSPTNTQYF.

This chain uses TRBV6-5 with TRBJ2-3; 8 bases map to TRBD1. The CDR3 covers 15 residues. The trim removed 6 bases at V and 7 bases at J, leaving 12 bases unmatched. The V gene's germline CDR1 is MNHEY and CDR2 SVGAGI. CDR3 loop: CASSPWSGGKHTQYF. CDR3 bases: TGTGCCAGCAGCCCTTGGTCAGGGGGCAAACATACGCAGTATTTT.

V is TRBV18 and J is TRBJ1-5, with D possibly being TRBD1 (6 bases). The CDR3 consists of 15 residues. Germline CDR1 reads KGHSH; CDR2 reads LQKENI. V shed 1 base and J shed 7 bases, with 14 bases lying between them. The CDR3 DNA is TGTGCCAGCTCACCACGGTTCAGGGGCCGCCAGCCCCAGCATTTT. Protein: CASSPRFRGRQPQHF. Looking up the rest from reference TRBV18 and TRBJ1-5 gives the full variable domain: NAGVMQNPRHLVRRRGQEARLRCSPMKGHSHVYWYRQLPEEGLKFMVYLQKENIIDESGMPKERFSAEFPKEGPSILRIQQVVRGDSAAYFCASSPRFRGRQPQHFGDGTRLSIL.

V and J are TRBV7-2 and TRBJ1-2; D unclear. Germline CDR1 is SGHTA and CDR2 is FQGNSA. This CDR3 has 14 amino acids. Trimming cost V 0 bases and J 2 bases, with 7 bases left between them. Written as DNA, the CDR3 is TGTGCCAGCAGCTTAGCTGGGCAGAACTATGGCTACACCTTC. Its translation: CASSLAGQNYGYTF.

This clone was observed a handful of times. The chain links TRBV5-1 to TRBJ2-5; 11 bases align to TRBD1. There are 12 residues in the CDR3. The J segment lost 9 bases and the V segment lost 3 bases, leaving 1 base of the junction unmatched. Germline assignment: CDR1 SGHRS and CDR2 YFSETQ. CDR3 sequence reads: CASSSGQGAQYF. The DNA for the CDR3 is TGCGCCAGCAGCTCGGGACAGGGGGCCCAGTACTTC.

V gene TRBV19 combines with J gene TRBJ2-7; 14 nucleotides line up with TRBD2. The germline V gene has CDR1 LNHDA and CDR2 SQIVND (reference sequence). After removal of 10 bases from V and 9 bases from J, the junction contained 17 bases not matched to a gene. The CDR3 is 16 residues long. The CDR3 DNA is TGTGCCACCTCGGGACTAGCGGGAGTCGGGCCCGAGGGGCAGTACTTC. Translating gives CATSGLAGVGPEGQYF.

With regard to this clone: This clone may be a read error of a much larger clone one base away. V and J are TRBV7-9 and TRBJ2-2; D is unresolved. This CDR3 contains 12 residues. Per germline, CDR1 SEHNR and CDR2 FQNEAQ (reference sequence). Trimming removed 1 base from V and 3 bases from J, with 0 bases in between. The CDR3 here is CASSLDTGELFF. In nucleotides, the CDR3 is TGTGCCAGCAGCTTAGACACCGGGGAGCTGTTTTTT.

This clone was seen only once. Other DNA sequences within the sample encode an identical CDR3. This sequence joins TRBV11-2 and TRBJ2-7; D unclear. V shed 2 bases and J shed 2 bases, with 7 bases lying between them. CDR1 SGHAT and CDR2 FQNNGV come from the germline V gene. The CDR3 runs to 13 residues. The CDR3 loop is CASSLLRTYEQYF. As DNA, the CDR3 is TGTGCCAGCAGCTTACTACGAACCTACGAGCAGTACTTC.

V is TRBV14 and J is TRBJ2-1; 10 nucleotides line up with TRBD1. The CDR3 runs 18 residues. Germline-derived CDR1 and CDR2 are SGHDN and FVKESK. V shed 0 bases and J 2 bases; nucleotides not matched to a gene: 7. In DNA form, the CDR3 reads TGTGCCAGCAGCCAAGAGTTTGGACAGGGGGGCCCCTACAATGAGCAGTTCTTC. It codes for CASSQEFGQGGPYNEQFF.

This clone was seen a single time. The chain links TRBV27 to TRBJ2-3; 9 nucleotides line up with TRBD2. CDR1 and CDR2 from the germline V gene are MNHEY and SMNVEV (reference sequence). This CDR3 has 15 residues. The J segment lost 4 bases and the V segment lost 3 bases, leaving 5 bases of the junction unmatched. The CDR3 loop is CASSLGGRAADTQYF. CDR3 in DNA: TGTGCCAGCAGTTTGGGCGGGAGGGCCGCAGATACGCAGTATTTT.

The chain employs TRBV27 and TRBJ2-5; D gene uncertain. The last part of the DNA fits TRBJ2-7 better; the J call may be wrong. This CDR3 is built from 16 residues. Germline V gene sequence: CDR1 MNHEY, CDR2 SMNVEV (reference sequence). The CDR3 protein is CASSLSWVFGSYEQYF. The CDR3 DNA sequence: TGTGCCAGCAGTTTATCGTGGGTTTTCGGCTCCTACGAGCAGTACTTC.

The chain recombines TRBV29-1 with TRBJ2-1; D assignment may be TRBD1 or TRBD2 (6 bases each). V was clipped by 6 bases and J by 10 bases, with 13 bases between them. The germline V gene has CDR1 SQVTM and CDR2 ANQGSEA. The length of the CDR3 is 11 residues. CDR3 sequence reads: CSVGGRQEQFF. The CDR3 DNA is TGCAGCGTGGGGGGCAGGCAGGAGCAGTTCTTC.

This clone showed up just a few times. The chain employs TRBV9 and TRBJ1-2, with D hard to call. Germline V gives CDR1 SGDLS, CDR2 YYNGEE. Trimming stripped 3 bases from V and 6 bases from J, with 9 bases between. The CDR3 covers 12 residues. The DNA for the CDR3 is TGTGCCAGCAGCGCAACTCACGATGGCTACACCTTC. The encoded protein is CASSATHDGYTF.